This T cell receptor beta chain came from a study of T cell responses to AZD1222 COVID-19 vaccine. Study details: Pooling was applied to second doses at about 4 or about 12 weeks.

Broader study findings: Without day 14 samples, only post-peak T cell repertoires were studied.

V dropped 7 bases and J dropped 8 bases, with 15 bases sitting between them. The germline V gene encodes CDR1 MNHEY and CDR2 SVGAGI. This CDR3 is 14 amino acids long. The assay was immunoSEQ multiplex PCR, and TCRdb's table has in-frame clones only and misses some. This table holds over 100,000 clones, approximately 90% found once. As for this clone: The antigen remains undetermined.

Sequencing was performed on peripheral blood, taken on day 0 of AZD1222 vaccination. The clonotype originates from an adult in good health. The gene calls are TRBV6-5 and TRBJ1-6, with D possibly being TRBD1 (6 bases). The CDR3 DNA reads as TGTGCCAGCAAGTTTACAGGGCTGGATTCACCCCTCCACTTT. This translates into CASKFTGLDSPLHF.